The T cell receptor (beta chain) under discussion was sequenced for a study of Graves' ophthalmopathy and Graves' hyperthyroidism (dated by TCRdb to the late 2010s). Context from the whole study: Hyperthyroidism was considered stable if no progression to ophthalmopathy occurred within 18 months of follow-up. The independent validation cohort included 18 hyperthyroidism patients plus 17 patients who later progressed from hyperthyroidism to ophthalmopathy. Following sampling, methimazole starting at 30 mg daily was administered to hyperthyroidism patients, and high-dose intravenous methylprednisolone was administered to ophthalmopathy patients. In roughly 6 hyperthyroidism patients, T-cell repertoires of thyroid tissue and blood were compared. To explore V-J signatures that distinguish ophthalmopathy from hyperthyroidism, a discovery set of 95 to 100 patients was enrolled, made up of around 44 with ophthalmopathy and around 57 with stable hyperthyroidism. In total, approximately 130 blood samples were TCR-sequenced: around 42 ophthalmopathy, under 85 hyperthyroidism and approximately 17 hyperthyroidism-to-ophthalmopathy patients. To tell Graves' ophthalmopathy apart from Graves' hyperthyroidism, and to predict which patients would progress to ophthalmopathy, the study relied on TCR beta repertoire signatures.

At least ten counts were recorded for this clonotype. Its target antigen remains unknown. The junction and the germline gene differ at one end; a read error may be behind it. From the germline V gene, CDR1 is SGHRS and CDR2 is YFSETQ. Including cysteine and phenylalanine, the CDR3 has 15 amino acids. The read is trimmed to its CDR3 DNA, 45 bases read in frame from base 1. Beyond this particular receptor, the publication reports: Ophthalmopathy was separated from stable hyperthyroidism by the 13-signature model with about 88% sensitivity and about 81% specificity in cross-validation and with 80%/75% in the test set. Most expanded thyroid clonotypes with frequency above 0.001 were also detected in blood, suggesting blood repertoires may reflect the thyroid immune response. In validation, the model predicted ophthalmopathy progression with over 60% sensitivity and 72% to 80% specificity; some 13 predicted patients were CT-confirmed with GO in a median of 6.5 months. Sample size was not statistically predetermined, and group allocation was not concealed from the investigators.

For repertoire sequencing, TCR beta CDR3 regions were amplified from RNA transcripts. A first-round RT-PCR used HTBI primers with the Qiagen OneStep RT-PCR kit, followed by a second-round multiplex PCR, size selection and purification. Sequencing of the libraries was carried out on an Illumina HiSeq2000 in paired-end mode with 100 bp reads. The study's processing was this. SOAPnuke was used to process the reads, throwing out any read that had adapters, had uncalled bases, had a mean Phred below 15, or lacked an exact constant-primer or identifier match. COPE v1.2.5 was used to merge the high-quality paired reads. Each unique nucleotide sequence was treated as a clonotype, and MiTCR v1.1 was used to align the clonotypes to the IMGT TRB V, D and J references. The analysis was limited to V-J combinations with a frequency above 0.0001, which together covered about 99% of repertoires. For each V-J combination, a TCR clonal expansion and chaos score was defined as the ratio of F50 clonal expansion to chaos observed in the TCRdist matrix. Welch's t-statistics and random forest were used to reduce features to about a dozen V-J combinations, which were fed into a naive Bayes classifier. Thyroid-blood repertoire similarity was quantified with the Morisita-Horn index. Using fastp trimming at Q25 and MiXCR clonotype assembly, TCRdb reanalyzed the public sequencing data and kept in-frame beta chains. Rows are combined by CDR3 protein, so each entry shows the most common genes and DNA. TCRdb, not the authors, supplied the V and J calls. In this sample the table shows 900,000 to 1,200,000 distinct CDR3 sequences, less than 45% of which occur a single time. Over 8.5% of the sample rests with the top ten.

The hyperthyroidism patients were 18 to 65 years old and newly diagnosed, with a disease duration of less than 2 months. Patients with other autoimmune diseases, uncontrolled infections, pregnancy or lactation were excluded from the study. Clinical symptoms, serum thyroxine, TRAb, thyroid ultrasound and orbital computed tomography formed the basis of the diagnosis. Trizol reagent was used to extract the total RNA, and its quality was then checked on an Agilent 2100 Bioanalyzer. The receptor was isolated from an adult man with Graves' hyperthyroidism. Sequencing was done on a sample of peripheral blood or thyroid tissue (not recorded which). The chain couples TRBV5-1 to TRBJ1-5, and possibly TRBD1, on 5 matching bases. The nucleotide sequence is given as TGTGCCAGCAGCTTAGCTGGGGGGAACAATCAGCCCCAGCATTTT. It is translated as CASSLAGGNNQPQHF.